The present entry profiles one T cell receptor (beta chain) with its context. The clone's antigen remains unknown. No quality values exist for individual bases; no much larger clone is one base distant. The cysteine opens and the phenylalanine closes a CDR3 of 16 amino acids. The retained sequence is limited to the CDR3, 48 bases, with the frame set at the first base. V is pared back by 0 bases and J by 4 bases, with 18 bases lying between the germline termini. Reading the germline V gene (reference sequence) gives CDR1 DFQATT and CDR2 SNEGSKA. Library preparation employed 5' RACE. The run used an Illumina HiSeq 2500. A second PCR of roughly 7 to 12 cycles was run with a J-beta primer mix and a sample-barcoded 5' primer. A unique molecular identifier was introduced onto each TCR beta cDNA molecule by a template-switch 5' adaptor carrying 12 random nucleotides. At least 2.5 million CDR3-containing paired-end reads were obtained from each sample. The Mint cDNA synthesis kit, primed by a TRBC-specific oligonucleotide, was used to synthesize first-strand cDNA from all RNA. After uracil-DNA glycosylase treatment, a first 18-cycle PCR used universal primers M1SS and BC2_uni_R on all cDNA. The paper's data handling went like this. For normalization, 1 million high-quality reads, each with a distinct molecular identifier, were randomly selected from each sample. Instead of being binned into consensus sequences, reads that shared molecular identifiers were thrown out. MiTCR, with a Q25 quality threshold and the strictest error-elimination algorithm, was used for CDR3 identification, clonotype clustering and error correction. Lower-bound total TCR beta diversity was estimated with a nonparametric unseen species model using Euler transformation. Clones were called with MiXCR by TCRdb after fastp trimmed the public reads at Q25, and only in-frame beta chains were retained. Rows matching on CDR3 protein sequence are summarized as one entry with the most common DNA and genes. For this entry, the V and J calls and clone size follow TCRdb and not the study's own pipeline. A total of about 1.5 million distinct CDR3 sequences appear in this sample, 42% of them only once. The ten largest clones take up about 4.1% of the sample.

The 39 donors, aged about 6 to 100 years, were systemically healthy Caucasian individuals from Russia. Approximately 10 milliliters of peripheral blood were collected from each donor into EDTA-treated Vacutainer tubes. PBMCs were isolated by Ficoll-Paque density-gradient centrifugation, with at least 6 million obtained per sample. Total RNA was extracted from PBMCs with Trizol reagent, with at least 5.5 micrograms obtained per sample. For every donor, an aliquot of PBMCs went through flow cytometry to measure the percentages of naive CD45RAhigh/CD27high T cells. This specimen belongs to a study of blood T cells in healthy people across ages (dated by TCRdb to about 2015). Concerning the study at large: In model experiments, roughly one uniquely barcoded TCR beta cDNA molecule per two T cells was captured by template switching. Age-related changes in TCR beta repertoire diversity were measured in the study by deep sequencing normalized with unique cDNA molecular identifiers. The donors were divided into four age groups: young (average around 16 years), middle-aged (approximately 39), aged (approximately 62) and long-lived (more than 75). To avoid experimental bias, donors of different ages were distributed randomly across sequencing lanes. Using the same blood draw, the study looked at two additional independent replicas of 1 million unique cDNA reads for two donors, one aged 18 to 30 and the other aged 80 or older. Here is what the overall study found, with its caveats: Bulk unsorted PBMC profiling prevented conclusive comparison of naive and antigen-experienced compartments. Observed TCR beta diversity per million T cells fell roughly linearly with age, and a significant reduction was already apparent by age around 36. Estimates of total diversity based on one million sequenced T cells were considered lower bounds and underestimates. The long-lived group showed more naive CD4+ T cells, fewer expanded clones and increased TCR diversity than the aged group, suggesting age selection. A strong correlation was found between observed TCR beta diversity and the percentage of naive T cells measured by flow cytometry. Donor CMV infection status was unknown, potentially confounding age-related changes in expanded clonotypes.

Sequencing was carried out using blood. The rearranged chain carries TRBV20-1 and TRBJ1-2; D gene: possibly TRBD1, on 5 matching bases. The sequence was collected from a woman aged 18-29 years in good health. The CDR3 region reads CSARDFRDHQGYGYTF. The DNA sequence is given as TGCAGTGCTAGAGATTTCAGGGACCACCAAGGCTATGGCTACACCTTC.